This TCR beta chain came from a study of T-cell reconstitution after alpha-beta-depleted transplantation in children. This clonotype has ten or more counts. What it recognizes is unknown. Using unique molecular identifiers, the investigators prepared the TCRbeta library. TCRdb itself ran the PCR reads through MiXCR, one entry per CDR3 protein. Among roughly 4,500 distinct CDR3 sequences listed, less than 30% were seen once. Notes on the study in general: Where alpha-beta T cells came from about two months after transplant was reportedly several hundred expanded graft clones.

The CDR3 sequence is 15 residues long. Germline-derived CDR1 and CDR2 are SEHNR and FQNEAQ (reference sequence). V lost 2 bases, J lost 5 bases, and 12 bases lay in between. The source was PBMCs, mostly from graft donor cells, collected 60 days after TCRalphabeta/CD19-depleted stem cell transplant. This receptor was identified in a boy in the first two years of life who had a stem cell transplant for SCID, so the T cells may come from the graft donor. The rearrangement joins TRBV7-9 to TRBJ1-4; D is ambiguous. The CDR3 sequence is CASSLRVGLNEKLFF. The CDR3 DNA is TGTGCCAGCAGCTTACGGGTCGGGCTGAATGAAAAACTGTTTTTT.